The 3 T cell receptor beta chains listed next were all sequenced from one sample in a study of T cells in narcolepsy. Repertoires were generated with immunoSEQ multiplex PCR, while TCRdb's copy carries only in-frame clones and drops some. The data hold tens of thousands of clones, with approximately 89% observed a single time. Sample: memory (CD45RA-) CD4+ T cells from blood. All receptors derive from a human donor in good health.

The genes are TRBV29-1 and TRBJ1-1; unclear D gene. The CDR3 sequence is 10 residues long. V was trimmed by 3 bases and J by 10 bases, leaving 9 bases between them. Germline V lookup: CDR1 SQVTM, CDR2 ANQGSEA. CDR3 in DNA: TGCAGCGTTGACAGCCGAGGAGCTTTCTTT. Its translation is CSVDSRGAFF.

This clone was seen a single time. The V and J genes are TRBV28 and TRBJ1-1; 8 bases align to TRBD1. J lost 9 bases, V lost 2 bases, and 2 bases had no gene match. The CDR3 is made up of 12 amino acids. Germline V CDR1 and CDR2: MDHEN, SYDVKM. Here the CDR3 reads CASSLQGAKAFF. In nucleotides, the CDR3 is TGTGCCAGCAGTTTACAGGGGGCGAAAGCTTTCTTT.

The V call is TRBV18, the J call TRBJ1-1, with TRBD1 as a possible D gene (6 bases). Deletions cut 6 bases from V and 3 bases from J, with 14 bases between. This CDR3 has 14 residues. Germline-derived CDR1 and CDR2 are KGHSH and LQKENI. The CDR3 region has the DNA TGTGCCAGCTCCTCCAACAACAGGGACACTGAAGCTTTCTTT. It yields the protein CASSSNNRDTEAFF.